This T cell receptor beta chain was recovered during a study of blood T cell repertoires in COVID-19. Study overall: Acute and convalescent COVID-19 specimens originated in the United States, Italy and Spain. PBMCs, B-cell-depleted T cells, or T cells were the source of the cDNA or gDNA that made up the material.

Per the germline V gene, CDR1 is SGHNT and CDR2 is YYREEE (reference sequence). The CDR3 is 15 residues long. With 0 bases removed from V and 4 bases from J, the gap between germline ends came to 11 bases. This clone was seen just once. Study processing details: By means of reference gene primer amplification, nucleated cell counts were estimated. Libraries were prepared by immunoSEQ multiplex PCR; TCRdb keeps only in-frame clonotypes and omits some of them. The DNA was the basis for D and trimming; V, J and clone size are from that table. The data show about 180,000 clones, under 85% seen once. The rearrangement links TRBV5-4 to TRBJ2-1; D uncertain. This TCR derives from a human donor in a cohort sampled during active COVID-19. Material: peripheral blood. The CDR3 loop reads CASSLVGPGYNEQFF. The CDR3 coding sequence is TGTGCCAGCAGCTTGGTTGGGCCTGGGTACAATGAGCAGTTCTTC.